Each of the 14 T cell receptor beta chains below was sequenced from the same sample in a study of neurological immune-mediated disorders. TCRdb used MiXCR to reprocess the 5' RACE reads, holding one entry per CDR3 protein. Of tens of thousands of distinct CDR3 sequences detected, around 13% appear once; the ten largest clones hold 4.6%. The time point denotes: longitudinal time-point 1 (baseline). Sequencing used PBMCs. These receptors were taken from a female donor with HTLV-1-associated myelopathy (HAM/TSP).

This clonotype was picked up many times. This chain links TRBV7-6 with TRBJ2-7; D not certain. Germline CDR1 reads SGHVS; CDR2 reads FNYEAQ. This CDR3 spans 13 amino acids. Trimming removed 4 bases from V and 7 bases from J, with 14 bases in between. In DNA, the CDR3 is TGTGCCAGCAGCTCTGGACGGTATACGGAGCAGTACTTC. Encoded protein: CASSSGRYTEQYF.

Ten or more counts support this clonotype. The rearrangement links TRBV5-1 to TRBJ1-6; D not certain. The length of the CDR3 is 13 residues. Germline V gene sequence: CDR1 SGHRS, CDR2 YFSETQ. V lost 0 bases and J 8 bases, leaving 6 bases between the germline ends. CDR3 sequence: CASSLAADSPLHF. In DNA form, the CDR3 reads TGCGCCAGCAGCTTGGCGGCAGATTCACCCCTCCACTTT.

V and J are TRBV28 and TRBJ2-7; the match to TRBD2 covers 10 bases. CDR3 length equals 14 residues. The V gene end was trimmed by 7 bases and the J gene end by 5 bases; junction bases not matched to a gene: 8. The germline V gene encodes CDR1 MDHEN and CDR2 SYDVKM. This CDR3 is CASTLAGELHEQYV. CDR3 DNA: TGTGCCAGCACCCTAGCGGGGGAGCTCCACGAGCAGTACGTC.

In this sample, this clonotype turned up many times. The rearrangement joins TRBV20-1 to TRBJ2-5, with D perhaps being TRBD1 or TRBD2 (6 bases each). Trimming left V 1 base short and J 2 bases short, with 14 bases between. Germline CDR1 DFQATT, CDR2 SNEGSKA (reference sequence). This CDR3 is built from 15 residues. The CDR3 coding sequence is TGCAGTGCTAGAGTTCTCTCGGGGGCACAAGAGACCCAGTACTTC. This encodes CSARVLSGAQETQYF.

In this sample, this clonotype turned up many times. The chain couples TRBV5-1 to TRBJ2-2; 7 nucleotides match TRBD1. This CDR3 comprises 17 residues. V lost 1 base, J lost 1 base, and 7 bases stayed unmatched. The germline CDR1 and CDR2 sequences are SGHRS and YFSETQ. This CDR3 is CASSLLQGEWNTGELFF. In DNA form, the CDR3 reads TGCGCCAGCAGCTTGTTGCAGGGGGAGTGGAACACCGGGGAGCTGTTTTTT. Complete variable domain (other parts from reference TRBV5-1 and TRBJ2-2): KAGVTQTPRYLIKTRGQQVTLSCSPISGHRSVSWYQQTPGQGLQFLFEYFSETQRNKGNFPGRFSGRQFSNSRSEMNVSTLELGDSALYLCASSLLQGEWNTGELFFGEGSRLTVL.

In this sample, this clonotype turned up many times. The V and J genes are TRBV5-1 and TRBJ1-6; 8 bases map to TRBD1. The V gene end was trimmed by 5 bases and the J gene end by 3 bases; junction bases not matched to a gene: 4. Germline lookup yields CDR1 SGHRS and CDR2 YFSETQ. This CDR3 is built from 15 residues. The CDR3 sequence: CASRPGQDYNSPLHF. The CDR3 DNA reads as TGCGCCAGCAGGCCGGGACAGGACTATAATTCACCCCTCCACTTT.

This clonotype was observed many times. The chain has TRBV25-1 and TRBJ2-7; no clear D gene. CDR1 is MGHDK, CDR2 SYGVNS, per germline. This CDR3 is built from 12 residues. V gave up 8 bases and J gave up 5 bases, with 13 bases separating them. CDR3 in amino acids: CASGRQFDEQYF. CDR3 DNA sequence: TGTGCCAGCGGAAGACAATTCGACGAGCAGTACTTC.

This clonotype was seen many times. The chain has TRBV12-3 or TRBV12-4 and TRBJ2-2; a possible D gene is TRBD2 (7 bases). The length of the CDR3 is 14 residues. The V and J ends lost 7 bases and 6 bases respectively, with 15 bases between them. The CDR3 nucleotides read TGTGCCAGCACCCTACGGGGGGCGGCCGGGGAGCTGTTTTTT. Its protein product is CASTLRGAAGELFF.

This clonotype was detected many times. V is TRBV5-1 and J is TRBJ2-7, with 8 bases aligning to TRBD2. The junction had 5 bases not matched to a gene; V was cut back by 2 bases and J by 1 base. CDR1 and CDR2 (germline): SGHRS, YFSETQ. This CDR3 region has 15 residues. The CDR3 reads CASSFGGATSYEQYF. The CDR3 nucleotides are TGCGCCAGCAGCTTCGGGGGGGCCACATCCTACGAGCAGTACTTC.

In this sample, this clonotype turned up many times. The V and J genes are TRBV6-5 and TRBJ2-3; 13 nucleotides agree with TRBD2. After removal of 6 bases from V and 7 bases from J, the junction contained 19 bases not matched to a gene. The germline CDR1 and CDR2 sequences are MNHEY and SVGAGI. CDR3 length equals 19 residues. The CDR3 loop is CASRRRLAGGMGRINTQYF. CDR3 DNA sequence: TGTGCCAGCAGACGACGACTAGCGGGGGGCATGGGTAGAATCAATACGCAGTATTTT.

The gene calls are TRBV18 and TRBJ1-4; D possibly corresponds to TRBD1 (6 bases). The CDR3 contains 14 residues. Germline CDR1 reads KGHSH; CDR2 reads LQKENI. The ends were cut back, 3 bases at V and 8 bases at J, with 13 bases in the middle. CDR3 region: CASSPIPGGEKLFF. CDR3 in DNA: TGTGCCAGCTCACCTATTCCGGGGGGCGAAAAACTGTTTTTT. Together with reference TRBV18 and TRBJ1-4, the CDR3 gives the full variable domain: NAGVMQNPRHLVRRRGQEARLRCSPMKGHSHVYWYRQLPEEGLKFMVYLQKENIIDESGMPKERFSAEFPKEGPSILRIQQVVRGDSAAYFCASSPIPGGEKLFFGSGTQLSVL.

This clonotype came up a few times. The DNA of the CDR3 is TGTGCCAGCAGTCGAGCCCGGACTAGCGGGGATGAGCAGTTCTTC. Translated: CASSRARTSGDEQFF. The chain has TRBV7-6 and TRBJ2-1; the match to TRBD2 covers 12 bases. The CDR3 spans 15 residues. CDR1 is SGHVS and CDR2 is FNYEAQ in the germline V gene. The ends lost 6 bases at V and 8 bases at J; junction bases unmatched: 8.

Many counts were recorded for this clonotype. V and J are TRBV5-1 and TRBJ2-3, with a tentative D call TRBD2 (6 bases). CDR3 length: 17 amino acids. The V gene lost 5 bases and the J gene lost 2 bases, with 21 bases spanning the gap. Germline-derived CDR1 and CDR2 are SGHRS and YFSETQ. This chain's CDR3 is CASRKSISSEPTDTQYF. In nucleotides, the CDR3 is TGCGCCAGCAGGAAATCAATATCTAGCGAGCCCACAGATACGCAGTATTTT.

This clonotype was seen at least ten times. The CDR3: CASTPRQGSVDYGYTF. CDR3 sequence (DNA): TGTGCCAGCACCCCTCGGCAGGGTTCGGTCGACTATGGCTACACCTTC. This chain connects TRBV27 to TRBJ1-2; maybe TRBD1 (5 bases). The germline CDR1 and CDR2 sequences are MNHEY and SMNVEV (reference sequence). The V and J ends lost 7 bases and 3 bases respectively, with 21 bases between them. The CDR3 extends over 16 amino acids.